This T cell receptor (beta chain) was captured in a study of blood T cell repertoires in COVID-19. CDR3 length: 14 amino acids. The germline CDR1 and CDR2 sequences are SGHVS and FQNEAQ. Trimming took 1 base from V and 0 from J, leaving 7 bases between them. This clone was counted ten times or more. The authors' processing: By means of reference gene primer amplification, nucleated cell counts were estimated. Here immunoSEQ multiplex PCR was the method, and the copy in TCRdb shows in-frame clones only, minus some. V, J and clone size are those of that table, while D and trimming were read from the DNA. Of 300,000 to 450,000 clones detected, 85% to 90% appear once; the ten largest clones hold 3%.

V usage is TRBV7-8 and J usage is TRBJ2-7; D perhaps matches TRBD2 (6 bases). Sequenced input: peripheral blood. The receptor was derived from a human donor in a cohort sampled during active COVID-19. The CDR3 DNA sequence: TGTGCCAGCAGCTTAGTCGGGGGCTCCTACGAGCAGTACTTC. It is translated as CASSLVGGSYEQYF.